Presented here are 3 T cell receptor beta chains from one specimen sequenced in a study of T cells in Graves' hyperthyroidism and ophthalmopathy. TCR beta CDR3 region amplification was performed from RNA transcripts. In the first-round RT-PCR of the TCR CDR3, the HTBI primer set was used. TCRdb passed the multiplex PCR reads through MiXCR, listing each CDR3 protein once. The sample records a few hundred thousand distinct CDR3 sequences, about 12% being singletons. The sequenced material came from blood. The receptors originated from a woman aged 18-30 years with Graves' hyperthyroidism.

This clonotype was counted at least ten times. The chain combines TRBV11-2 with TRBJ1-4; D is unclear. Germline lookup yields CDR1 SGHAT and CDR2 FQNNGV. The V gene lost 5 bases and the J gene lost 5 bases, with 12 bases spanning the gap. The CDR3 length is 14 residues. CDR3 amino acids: CASSRGRNNEKLFF. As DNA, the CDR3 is TGTGCCAGCAGCCGAGGGAGGAACAATGAAAAACTGTTTTTT.

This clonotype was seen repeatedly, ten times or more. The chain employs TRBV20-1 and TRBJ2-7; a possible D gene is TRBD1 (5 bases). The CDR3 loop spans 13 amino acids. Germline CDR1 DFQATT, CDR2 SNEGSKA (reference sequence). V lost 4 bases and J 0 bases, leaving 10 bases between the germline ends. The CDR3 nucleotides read TGCAGTGCTATAAGGGGCAGCTCCTACGAGCAGTACTTC. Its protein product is CSAIRGSSYEQYF.

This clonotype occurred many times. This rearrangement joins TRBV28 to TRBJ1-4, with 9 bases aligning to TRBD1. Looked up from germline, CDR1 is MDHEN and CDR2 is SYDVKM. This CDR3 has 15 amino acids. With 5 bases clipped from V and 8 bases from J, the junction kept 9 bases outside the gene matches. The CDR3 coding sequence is TGTGCCAGCAGTACTCCGGGACAGGGAGGCGAAAAACTGTTTTTT. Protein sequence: CASSTPGQGGEKLFF.